This T cell receptor (beta chain) was documented in a study of shared clonotypes between healthy human individuals. CD45RO-negative, CCR7-selected cells formed the naive CD8 fraction, which excluded terminally differentiated effector memory CD45RA+ cells. Assay used: immunoSEQ multiplex PCR; TCRdb lists only in-frame clones, some missing. The table has about 800,000 clones, roughly 96% seen once. The CDR3 spans 13 residues. Trimming cost V 5 bases and J 1 base, with 8 bases left between them. The germline gives CDR1 MGHRA, CDR2 YSYEKL. The sample was naive CD8+ T cells sorted from blood. The chain has TRBV4-1 and TRBJ1-1; TRBD1 is a possible D gene (5 bases). The source of this sequence is a man between 25 and 39 years old in good health. CDR3 nucleotides: TGCGCCAGCAGCATCGACAGGAACACTGAAGCTTTCTTT. Encoded protein: CASSIDRNTEAFF.